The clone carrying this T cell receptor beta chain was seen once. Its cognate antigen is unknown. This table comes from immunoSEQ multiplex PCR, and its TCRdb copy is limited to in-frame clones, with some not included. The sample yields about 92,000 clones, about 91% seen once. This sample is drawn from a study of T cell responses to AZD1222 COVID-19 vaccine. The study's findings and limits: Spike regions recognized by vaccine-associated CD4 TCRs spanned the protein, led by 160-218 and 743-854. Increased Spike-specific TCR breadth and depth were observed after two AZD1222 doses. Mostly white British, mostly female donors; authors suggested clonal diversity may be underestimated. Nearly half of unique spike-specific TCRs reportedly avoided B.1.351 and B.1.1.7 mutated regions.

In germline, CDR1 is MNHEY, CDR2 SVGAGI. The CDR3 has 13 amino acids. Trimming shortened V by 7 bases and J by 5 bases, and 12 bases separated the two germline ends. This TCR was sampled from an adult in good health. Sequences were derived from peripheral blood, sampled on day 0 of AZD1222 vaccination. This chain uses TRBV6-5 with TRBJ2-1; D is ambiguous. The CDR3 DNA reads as TGTGCCAGCACTCAGAGCGCGGACAATGAGCAGTTCTTC. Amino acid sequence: CASTQSADNEQFF.